These T cell receptor beta chains were read from a single sample in a study of PD-1 blockade in classical Hodgkin lymphoma. Data came from immunoSEQ multiplex PCR; TCRdb stores just in-frame clones and leaves some out. The table records 20,000 or so clones, over 65% of them present only once. The sequencing used CD4+ T cells from blood, collected before the fourth cycle of nivolumab. These receptors were collected from a human donor with classical Hodgkin lymphoma. CDR3s include the opening cysteine and the closing phenylalanine or tryptophan. D genes are given only for firm matches. Expanded clones get a size class; other rows say once, few or many, or leave the size out.

v_gene	d_gene	abundance	j_gene	CDR3nt	CDR3aa
TRBV5-1	TRBD1	.	TRBJ2-7	TGCGCCAGCAGCATTGGACAGGGTTCCTACGAGCAGTACTTC	CASSIGQGSYEQYF
TRBV5-8	.	.	TRBJ2-2	TGTGCCAGCAGCTTGGCTCTCGGAAACACCGGGGAGCTGTTTTTT	CASSLALGNTGELFF
TRBV11-3	.	.	TRBJ1-1	TGTGCCAGCTCGGACAGGAACACTGAAGCTTTCTTT	CASSDRNTEAFF
TRBV10-3	.	.	TRBJ2-7	TGTGCCATCCAGGGGGGCTGGGGCAGCGGCGAGCAGTACTTC	CAIQGGWGSGEQYF
TRBV27	.	.	TRBJ2-1	TGTGCCAGCAGTACGCGCCAGGGCGTCTCCCCCAATGAGCAGTTCTTC	CASSTRQGVSPNEQFF
TRBV19	TRBD2	.	TRBJ2-1	TGTGCCAGTAGGCCAAGCGGGGGCTCCTACAATGAGCAGTTCTTC	CASRPSGGSYNEQFF
TRBV6-1	.	.	TRBJ1-1	TGTGCCAGCAGTGAAACGTTGGCAGGACCTATGAACACTGAAGCTTTCTTT	CASSETLAGPMNTEAFF
TRBV6-1	.	.	TRBJ1-2	TGTGCCAGCAGGGGCCTTACCTATGGCTACACCTTC	CASRGLTYGYTF
TRBV27	TRBD1	.	TRBJ1-2	TGTGCCAGCACCTACCGGACAGGGGAGGGTGGCTACACCTTC	CASTYRTGEGGYTF
TRBV6-1	.	.	TRBJ2-7	TGTGCCAGCAGTTTTTCCCATACCCCTTCCGCCTACTTC	CASSFSHTPSAYF
TRBV5-1	.	medium-sized	TRBJ2-2	TGCGCCAGCACCAGGGACGGCGGCACCGGGGAGCTGTTTTTT	CASTRDGGTGELFF
TRBV19	TRBD1	.	TRBJ1-1	TGTGCCAGTAGTCGACAGGGTATGAACACTGAAGCTTTCTTT	CASSRQGMNTEAFF
TRBV6-5	.	few	TRBJ2-3	TGTGCCAGTGGGAGGAGAGTCTCCCCAGATACGCAGTATTTT	CASGRRVSPDTQYF
TRBV5-4	.	.	TRBJ2-1	TGTGCCAGCAGCTTGGCTCGGAACTCCTACAATGAGCAGTTCTTC	CASSLARNSYNEQFF
TRBV7-8	.	once	TRBJ1-1	TGTGCCAGCAGCTCGAAACTCGGGCTGAACACTGAAGCTTTCTTT	CASSSKLGLNTEAFF
TRBV27	.	.	TRBJ1-1	TGTGCCAGCAGTACCAGGGTATTCACTGAAGCTTTCTTT	CASSTRVFTEAFF
TRBV7-9	.	once	TRBJ1-4	TGTGCCAGCAGCTTAGCCCGGGGGGTGATAGAAAAACTGTTTTTT	CASSLARGVIEKLFF
TRBV19	.	.	TRBJ1-5	TGTGCCAGTAACAGGGTGGCCAATCAGCCCCAGCATTTT	CASNRVANQPQHF
TRBV11-2	TRBD1	.	TRBJ2-7	TGTGCCAGCAGCTCGGGCGACAGGGGGCCCTACGAGCAGTACTTC	CASSSGDRGPYEQYF
TRBV6-1	.	.	TRBJ1-1	TGTGCCAGCAGTGACGTGACGGTTGGGAACACTGAAGCTTTCTTT	CASSDVTVGNTEAFF
TRBV11-2	TRBD2	.	TRBJ2-5	TGTGCCAGCAGCTTAATAGCGGGGGCAGGAGAGACCCAGTACTTC	CASSLIAGAGETQYF
TRBV29-1	TRBD2	.	TRBJ2-7	TGCAGCGTTGAAGGCGTTACTAGCGGGAGGGCCTACGAGCAGTACTTC	CSVEGVTSGRAYEQYF
TRBV2	.	.	TRBJ2-3	TGTGCCAGCAACTCGATCACAGATACGCAGTATTTT	CASNSITDTQYF
TRBV5-1	TRBD2	.	TRBJ2-5	TGCGCCAGCAGCTTGTCCGGGAGGGCCGTCGAGACCCAGTACTTC	CASSLSGRAVETQYF
TRBV29-1	TRBD2	.	TRBJ2-1	TGCAGCGTGGGGTTCGGGCGCGGGAGTGCCCATGAGCAGTTCTTC	CSVGFGRGSAHEQFF
TRBV29-1	.	.	TRBJ2-5	TGCAGCGTTGAAAAGACCGGGTCCTCATATGGAGAGACCCAGTACTTC	CSVEKTGSSYGETQYF
TRBV7-3	.	.	TRBJ2-2	TGTGCCAGCAGCTCGAACACCGGGGAGCTGTTTTTT	CASSSNTGELFF
TRBV7-3	.	.	TRBJ1-1	TGTGCCAGCAGGGAGGGGCGGGCGAACACTGAAGCTTTCTTT	CASREGRANTEAFF
TRBV28	TRBD1	.	TRBJ1-2	TGTGCCAGCAGTCTCGGACAGGGGGACTTCATATATGGCTACACCTTC	CASSLGQGDFIYGYTF
TRBV20-1	.	.	TRBJ1-3	TGCAGTGCTACTGGAAACACCATATATTTT	CSATGNTIYF
TRBV6-1	.	.	TRBJ2-2	TGTGCCAGCAGGGAACTGGGGGGCACCGGGGAGCTGTTTTTT	CASRELGGTGELFF
TRBV4-1	TRBD2	.	TRBJ2-7	TGCGCCAGCAGCCATCCGGCTCTCCGGGAGGAGTGGGAGCAGTACTTC	CASSHPALREEWEQYF
TRBV19	TRBD1	.	TRBJ1-1	TGTGCCAGTAGAACACACAGGGGTGAAGCTTTCTTT	CASRTHRGEAFF
TRBV6-5	TRBD2	.	TRBJ2-3	TGTGCCAGCTGTGTGGGAGGGCCCGACACAGATACGCAGTATTTT	CASCVGGPDTDTQYF
TRBV19	.	.	TRBJ2-3	TGTGCCAGTGGATCACTTACAGATACGCAGTATTTT	CASGSLTDTQYF
TRBV19	.	.	TRBJ1-1	TGTGCCAGTAGGGGGATGTTCCCTCGGAACACTGAAGCTTTCTTT	CASRGMFPRNTEAFF
TRBV7-9	.	.	TRBJ2-3	TGTGCCAGCAGCTTATCCTCCTCCCGGGCGTTTACGCAGTATTTT	CASSLSSSRAFTQYF
TRBV5-6	.	once	TRBJ2-1	TGTGCCAGCAGCCCCCGCGGATTGGGCGCCAATGAGCAGTTCTTC	CASSPRGLGANEQFF
TRBV6-1	.	.	TRBJ2-7	TGTGCCAGCGGGGGCCGATCCTACGAGCAGTACTTC	CASGGRSYEQYF
TRBV6-1	.	.	TRBJ2-7	TGTGCCAGCAGTGAATACCGGTACTACGAGCAGTACTTC	CASSEYRYYEQYF
TRBV10-3	TRBD1	once	TRBJ2-3	TGTGCCATCAGTGTGTGGACAGGGGACCCCGCAGGGAACACAGATACGCAGTATTTT	CAISVWTGDPAGNTDTQYF
TRBV27	.	.	TRBJ1-4	TGTGCCAGCAGTCCCCATCCGTCGGGTGAAAAACTGTTTTTT	CASSPHPSGEKLFF
TRBV5-1	TRBD2	.	TRBJ2-7	TGCGCCAGCAGCAAATCAACCACCGGACTAGCTTCCGAGCAGTACTTC	CASSKSTTGLASEQYF
TRBV28	.	.	TRBJ2-7	TGTGCCAGCAGTTCAGCCGGGACGGCCGCCTACGAGCAGTACTTC	CASSSAGTAAYEQYF
TRBV11-1	TRBD1	.	TRBJ2-6	TGTGCCAGCAGAAAAGACAGGGGGCTCCTTAGATCTGGGGCCAACGTCCTGACTTTC	CASRKDRGLLRSGANVLTF
TRBV10-3	.	.	TRBJ1-5	TGTGCCATCAGTGAGTCAATACAGCCCCAGCATTTT	CAISESIQPQHF
TRBV5-8	.	.	TRBJ2-3	TGTGCCAGCGGCCAACGAATGGAGTTCGGTACGCAGTATTTT	CASGQRMEFGTQYF
TRBV6-5	TRBD2	.	TRBJ2-5	TGTGCCAGCAGCCGGGGAGGGGTCCAAGAGACCCAGTACTTC	CASSRGGVQETQYF
TRBV11-1	TRBD1	.	TRBJ2-5	TGTGCCAGCAGCCAAACAGGGGATGGGACCCAGTACTTC	CASSQTGDGTQYF
TRBV2	.	.	TRBJ1-6	TGTGCCAGCAGTGAAATTGCGTCCTCACCCCTCCACTTT	CASSEIASSPLHF
TRBV5-1	.	.	TRBJ2-2	TGCGCCAGCCGGGGGATCGGGACTTCGAACACCGGGGAGCTGTTTTTT	CASRGIGTSNTGELFF
TRBV15	TRBD1	.	TRBJ1-2	TGTGCCACCAGCAGAGGGACAGGGATGGGCCACACCTTC	CATSRGTGMGHTF
TRBV5-6	.	few	TRBJ1-1	TGTGCCAGCAGCTTGGCAGGGGTGGGGGCTGAAGCTTTCTTT	CASSLAGVGAEAFF
TRBV25-1	.	.	TRBJ2-7	TGTGCCAGCAGTGCCCGAAATCCCGGCGAGCAGTACTTC	CASSARNPGEQYF
TRBV28	.	.	TRBJ1-2	TGTGCCAGCAGCTCTGGGGCAGCAGCCAATGGCTACACCTTC	CASSSGAAANGYTF